This T cell receptor beta chain originates from a study of blood T cell repertoires in COVID-19. Study-wide context: T cells, B-cell-depleted T cells, or PBMCs provided the cDNA or gDNA that served as material.

This clone appeared a single time. Measured with immunoSEQ multiplex PCR; TCRdb has only the in-frame clones, and not every one. The sample carries approximately 61,000 clones, approximately 79% recorded once. Germline CDR1 is LNHDA and CDR2 is SQIVND (reference sequence). V lost 6 bases, J lost 6 bases, and 14 bases lay in between. This CDR3 is built from 13 residues. This chain joins TRBV19 and TRBJ1-2; D unclear. This sequence was found in a woman in her 70s with acute or convalescent COVID-19. Material: peripheral blood. The CDR3 reads CASRNGGRDGYTF. The DNA of the CDR3 is TGTGCCAGTAGGAACGGCGGGCGAGATGGCTACACCTTC. Complete variable domain (other parts from reference TRBV19 and TRBJ1-2): DGGITQSPKYLFRKEGQNVTLSCEQNLNHDAMYWYRQDPGQGLRLIYYSQIVNDFQKGDIAEGYSVSREKKESFPLTVTSAQKNPTAFYLCASRNGGRDGYTFGSGTRLTVV.